One and the same sample provided the 16 T cell receptor beta chains below, sequenced in a study of Ad26.COV2.S vaccination and SARS-CoV-2 variants. Treatment defined: approximately 18 received Ad26.COV2.S at low or high dose, single or two shots; about 5 received placebo; per-sample allocation not given. Each sample was drawn 63 days after the first injection (of vaccine or placebo). TCRdb keeps only in-frame clones here, not all; method: immunoSEQ multiplex PCR. The table lists approximately 300,000 clones, approximately 80% of them singletons. Sequences were derived from peripheral blood, sampled in a trial of Ad26.COV2.S vaccine versus placebo. The source is a person aged 18-65 years who received the Ad26.COV2.S COVID-19 vaccine or a placebo.

The chain joins TRBV5-4 to TRBJ2-7; perhaps TRBD1 as D (6 bases). V shed 1 base and J shed 4 bases, with 12 bases lying between them. The CDR3 spans 14 residues. The V gene's germline CDR1 is SGHNT and CDR2 YYREEE (reference sequence). This chain's CDR3 is CASSLKQGTYEQYF. CDR3 DNA: TGTGCCAGCAGCTTGAAACAGGGTACTTACGAGCAGTACTTC.

The chain couples TRBV28 to TRBJ2-3, with TRBD1 identical over 7 bases. Germline V lookup: CDR1 MDHEN, CDR2 SYDVKM. J lost 1 base, V lost 7 bases, and 11 bases had no gene match. The length of the CDR3 is 16 residues. CDR3 DNA sequence: TGTGCCAGCACCTTCGACAGGGCAAGGGGCACAGATACGCAGTATTTT. Translating gives CASTFDRARGTDTQYF.

This chain links TRBV7-8 with TRBJ1-3, with D maybe TRBD1 (6 bases). Trimming removed 5 bases at V and 2 bases at J, with 10 bases between. The CDR3 is made up of 14 amino acids. Germline V gene sequence: CDR1 SGHVS, CDR2 FQNEAQ. The CDR3 protein is CASSPTGPGNTIYF. CDR3 coding DNA: TGTGCCAGCAGCCCGACAGGACCTGGAAACACCATATATTTT.

At least ten counts were recorded for this clone. This sample also contains other DNA sequences that code for the same CDR3. The J gene is TRBJ2-1, the V gene TRBV5-1; D perhaps matches TRBD2 (6 bases). Looked up from germline, CDR1 is SGHRS and CDR2 is YFSETQ. Deletions cut 0 bases from V and 6 bases from J, with 7 bases between. This CDR3 region has 13 residues. The CDR3 coding sequence is TGCGCCAGCAGCTTGGGACTAGGCAATGAGCAGTTCTTC. Encoded protein: CASSLGLGNEQFF.

This sequence joins TRBV28 and TRBJ1-6; D gene uncertain. This CDR3 is 14 amino acids long. V gave up 4 bases and J gave up 15 bases, with 19 bases separating them. Per germline, CDR1 MDHEN and CDR2 SYDVKM. CDR3 residues: CASSYRNSPDLLHF. CDR3 DNA: TGTGCCAGCAGTTACAGAAACTCCCCCGACCTCCTCCACTTT.

The DNA of the CDR3 is TGTGCCAGCAATTTTGACCTTTGGGGGACAGGGGTGAATAGCGAGCAGTACTTC. It codes for CASNFDLWGTGVNSEQYF. The chain couples TRBV2 to TRBJ2-7, with TRBD1 matching over 10 bases. CDR1 SNHLY and CDR2 FYNNEI come from the germline V gene. V lost 7 bases, J lost 6 bases, and 21 bases stayed unmatched. CDR3 length equals 18 residues.

In the case of this clone: The DNA is omitted, as the CDR3 cannot be located on it reliably, and the CDR3 follows TCRdb's listing. The chain recombines TRBV7-2 with TRBJ1-2; the tabulated D call, TRBD1, remains unverified against the DNA. The CDR3 comprises 15 residues, both ends counted. From germline, CDR1 is SGHTA and CDR2 FQGNSA. The CDR3: CASSNPVGQGAILTF.

The genes are TRBV28 and TRBJ1-2; no definite D call. Germline loops: CDR1 MDHEN, CDR2 SYDVKM. CDR3 length: 13 amino acids. V shed 3 bases and J shed 3 bases, with 8 bases lying between them. The CDR3 DNA reads TGTGCCAGCAGTTTCTACAGCTACTATGGCTACACCTTC. Residues: CASSFYSYYGYTF.

This sequence joins TRBV7-9 and TRBJ1-4; D is undetermined. V gave up 1 base and J gave up 0 bases, with 6 bases separating them. This CDR3 has 15 amino acids. CDR1 SEHNR and CDR2 FQNEAQ come from the germline V gene (reference sequence). The CDR3 is CASSLDAATNEKLFF. In DNA form, the CDR3 reads TGTGCCAGCAGCTTAGACGCAGCAACTAATGAAAAACTGTTTTTT.

This clone was counted a few times. The J gene is TRBJ1-1, the V gene TRBV5-1; possibly TRBD1 for D (5 bases). The CDR3 is 15 amino acids. Trimming took off 1 base at V and 5 bases at J, with 15 bases between the two ends. CDR1 is SGHRS and CDR2 is YFSETQ in the germline V gene. Here the CDR3 reads CASSLSVAGKTEAFF. The CDR3 region has the DNA TGCGCCAGCAGCTTGAGCGTAGCAGGGAAGACTGAAGCTTTCTTT.

The sample holds one count of this clone. The chain is built from TRBV28 and TRBJ1-1, with TRBD1 matching over 8 bases. Unmatched junction bases numbered 14, after V lost 6 bases and J lost 5 bases. CDR3 length: 16 residues. CDR1 MDHEN and CDR2 SYDVKM come from the germline V gene. CDR3 residues: CASRIDWTGRETEAFF. The CDR3 DNA follows: TGTGCCAGCAGGATAGATTGGACAGGGAGGGAGACTGAAGCTTTCTTT.

The J gene is TRBJ1-1, the V gene TRBV6-5, with no clear D. This CDR3 has 13 residues. CDR1 and CDR2 (germline): MNHEY, SVGAGI. The V end lost 7 bases, the J end lost 0 bases, and 9 bases lay between the germline ends. The CDR3 DNA reads as TGTGCCAGCACTCATGTACTGAACACTGAAGCTTTCTTT. Residues: CASTHVLNTEAFF.

The V gene is TRBV5-4, the J gene TRBJ1-2, with 7 bases lining up with TRBD1. The V gene's germline CDR1 is SGHNT and CDR2 YYREEE (reference sequence). With V trimmed by 4 bases and J by 6 bases, 6 bases remained unmatched. This CDR3 comprises 13 residues. CDR3 nucleotide sequence: TGTGCCAGCAGCCGTACAGGGGAGGATGGCTACACCTTC. Its protein is CASSRTGEDGYTF.

This chain connects TRBV3-1 (or the pseudogene TRBV3-2) to TRBJ1-1; D is possibly TRBD1 (5 bases). Trimming removed 4 bases at V and 10 bases at J, with 13 bases between. Germline V CDR1 and CDR2: LGHDT, YNNKEL (reference sequence). The CDR3 covers 12 residues. The CDR3 region has the DNA TGTGCCAGCAGCCTTCTTGGGGGTGTAGCTTTCTTT. Translating gives CASSLLGGVAFF.

CDR3 sequence: CASSLTGTGELFF. Written as DNA, the CDR3 is TGTGCCAGCAGCCTTACGGGCACCGGGGAGCTGTTTTTT. The gene calls are TRBV12-3 or TRBV12-4 and TRBJ2-2; D unresolved. The CDR3 contains 13 residues. V was shortened by 6 bases and J by 4 bases, with 9 bases between the two germline ends.

The V call is TRBV7-3, the J call TRBJ2-5; D unclear. The CDR3 is 12 amino acids. Germline CDR1 and CDR2: SGHTA and FQGTGA. V dropped 5 bases and J dropped 5 bases, with 9 bases sitting between them. CDR3 region: CASSQEGETQYF. The CDR3 nucleotides are TGTGCCAGCAGCCAAGAAGGGGAGACCCAGTACTTC.